These 26 T cell receptor beta chains share one sample of origin, sequenced in a study of STAT3 mutations in large granular lymphocyte leukemia. General observations from the study: In T-cell large granular lymphocyte leukemia, about half of patients showed multiple immunodominant subclonotypes.

For these receptors, no antigen is known. Generated by immunoSEQ multiplex PCR, the TCRdb table keeps only in-frame clones and is missing some. Here the sample spans 15,000 to 20,000 clones, approximately 90% being singletons. Sequencing was done on a sample of peripheral blood mononuclear cells. All receptors come from a man between 60 and 75 years old with T-cell large granular lymphocyte leukemia. Some clones in this sample may be carry-over from other donors' samples.

The J gene is TRBJ2-1, the V gene TRBV9, with D possibly TRBD2 on 5 matching bases. This CDR3 comprises 15 residues. Trimming left V 6 bases short and J 2 bases short, with 15 bases between. Germline V gives CDR1 SGDLS, CDR2 YYNGEE. The CDR3 region is CASTPSGQPYNEQFF. Here the CDR3 DNA reads TGTGCCAGCACCCCCAGCGGCCAACCCTACAATGAGCAGTTCTTC.

The chain is built from TRBV29-1 and TRBJ1-1, with TRBD1 as a possible D gene (6 bases). Between the trimmed V and J ends, which lost 4 bases and 5 bases, there was a span of 20 bases. This CDR3 is built from 15 residues. Germline lookup yields CDR1 SQVTM and CDR2 ANQGSEA. The CDR3 is CSVAGSTGGGTEAFF. In DNA, the CDR3 is TGCAGCGTTGCCGGCTCGACAGGCGGGGGTACTGAAGCTTTCTTT.

The chain has TRBV27 and TRBJ2-3; 10 bases align to TRBD2. The CDR3 runs 17 residues. V gave up 5 bases and J gave up 6 bases; unmatched junction bases: 14. CDR1 is MNHEY, CDR2 SMNVEV, per germline (reference sequence). The CDR3 coding sequence is TGTGCCAGCAGTACCATCGCCCTAGCGGGAGTTGCGGATACGCAGTATTTT. This gives the protein CASSTIALAGVADTQYF.

This clone showed up just once. The chain combines TRBV4-3 with TRBJ2-2; 7 nucleotides match TRBD2. Germline-derived CDR1 and CDR2 are LGHNA and YSLEER. V was pared by 4 bases and J by 3 bases, with 8 bases of the junction left unmatched. This CDR3 is 16 amino acids long. CDR3: CASSPGGGSDTGELFF. DNA of the CDR3: TGCGCCAGCAGCCCGGGGGGAGGGTCGGACACCGGGGAGCTGTTTTTT.

The chain employs TRBV7-9 and TRBJ1-5; D perhaps matches TRBD1 (6 bases). V dropped 4 bases and J dropped 2 bases, with 12 bases sitting between them. Germline V gene sequence: CDR1 SEHNR, CDR2 FQNEAQ (reference sequence). This CDR3 has 15 amino acids. DNA of the CDR3: TGTGCCAGCAGCTCCACAGGGTTTGGCAATCAGCCCCAGCATTTT. Translated: CASSSTGFGNQPQHF.

The V call is TRBV5-4, the J call TRBJ2-7; either TRBD1 or TRBD2 may fit D (6 bases each). The CDR3 totals 15 residues. Germline V gene lookup returns CDR1 SGHNT and CDR2 YYREEE (reference sequence). V was trimmed by 0 bases and J by 3 bases, leaving 13 bases between them. CDR3 nucleotides: TGTGCCAGCAGCTTGGAGGGGGGTGGGGTCTACGAGCAGTACTTC. Its translation: CASSLEGGGVYEQYF.

The rearrangement joins TRBV5-4 to TRBJ2-1; D unclear. Deletions cut 7 bases from V and 5 bases from J, with 13 bases between. CDR3 length: 13 amino acids. In germline, CDR1 is SGHNT, CDR2 YYREEE (reference sequence). Here the CDR3 DNA reads TGTGCCAGCTCCCCAATAGGGCACAATGAGCAGTTCTTC. It is translated as CASSPIGHNEQFF.

This rearrangement joins TRBV28 to TRBJ2-7, with 9 nucleotides matching TRBD1. The junction had 7 bases not matched to a gene; V was cut back by 3 bases and J by 4 bases. The CDR3 extends over 15 amino acids. Per germline, CDR1 MDHEN and CDR2 SYDVKM. CDR3 protein: CASSFGTGFSYEQYF. The CDR3 region has the DNA TGTGCCAGCAGTTTCGGGACAGGGTTCTCTTACGAGCAGTACTTC.

This clone has just a few counts. V usage is TRBV5-6 and J usage is TRBJ1-1; D is unclear. The CDR3 length is 13 residues. V was cut by 0 bases and J by 3 bases, with 6 bases left in between. CDR1 and CDR2 (germline): SGHDT, YYEEEE. The CDR3 here is CASSLAGDTEAFF. The CDR3 DNA reads TGTGCCAGCAGCTTGGCCGGGGACACTGAAGCTTTCTTT.

There are a few counts of this clone. This chain joins TRBV7-9 and TRBJ1-6; TRBD1 aligns across 12 bases. J gave up 9 bases and V 1 base, and 1 base lay outside the gene matches. The CDR3 consists of 15 residues. The germline V gene has CDR1 SEHNR and CDR2 FQNEAQ (reference sequence). CDR3 sequence: CASSLGDRGRSPLHF. In nucleotides, the CDR3 is TGTGCCAGCAGCTTAGGGGACAGGGGGCGTTCACCCCTCCACTTT.

The rearrangement uses TRBV7-8 and TRBJ1-2, with D perhaps TRBD1 (6 bases). Germline V CDR1 and CDR2: SGHVS, FQNEAQ. The V end lost 4 bases, the J end lost 3 bases, and 12 bases lay between the germline ends. The CDR3 runs 14 residues. CDR3 loop: CASSSGHVDYGYTF. The CDR3 region has the DNA TGTGCCAGCAGCTCGGGACATGTGGACTATGGCTACACCTTC.

The V call is TRBV4-1, the J call TRBJ1-1; D remains ambiguous. Per germline, CDR1 MGHRA and CDR2 YSYEKL. V was cut by 0 bases and J by 1 base, with 6 bases left in between. The CDR3 is made up of 14 amino acids. CDR3 region: CASSQDRRNTEAFF. In DNA, the CDR3 is TGCGCCAGCAGCCAAGATAGGAGGAACACTGAAGCTTTCTTT.

This chain connects TRBV7-9 to TRBJ2-2, with D perhaps TRBD2 (5 bases). Per germline, CDR1 SEHNR and CDR2 FQNEAQ (reference sequence). The V and J ends lost 5 bases and 2 bases respectively, with 9 bases between them. This CDR3 comprises 14 residues. CDR3 sequence (DNA): TGTGCCAGCAGCCCCCGGGGTAACACCGGGGAGCTGTTTTTT. It codes for CASSPRGNTGELFF.

V is TRBV18 and J is TRBJ2-3; TRBD2 agrees at 11 bases. Germline CDR1 and CDR2: KGHSH and LQKENI. J gave up 4 bases and V 4 bases, and 4 bases lay outside the gene matches. The CDR3 extends over 15 amino acids. CDR3 amino acids: CASSLLAGEADTQYF. CDR3 nucleotides: TGTGCCAGCTCACTACTAGCGGGAGAGGCAGATACGCAGTATTTT.

The sample holds one count of this clone. This sequence joins TRBV5-1 and TRBJ2-1, with 10 bases identical to TRBD2. Germline CDR1 reads SGHRS; CDR2 reads YFSETQ. There are 16 residues in the CDR3. V shed 4 bases and J 6 bases; nucleotides not matched to a gene: 10. The CDR3 is CASSPRASGSSNEQFF. The CDR3 region has the DNA TGCGCCAGCAGCCCCAGGGCTAGCGGGAGTTCCAATGAGCAGTTCTTC.

The chain joins TRBV4-1 to TRBJ2-6, with D perhaps being TRBD1 or TRBD2 (6 bases each). This CDR3 contains 16 residues. Trimming stripped 0 bases from V and 6 bases from J, with 12 bases between. Germline CDR1 reads MGHRA; CDR2 reads YSYEKL. The CDR3 nucleotides read TGCGCCAGCAGCCAAGATTGGGGGGCGAAGGCCAACGTCCTGACTTTC. Its translation is CASSQDWGAKANVLTF.

This chain links TRBV4-1 with TRBJ2-7, with TRBD2 matching over 11 bases. Trimming took 4 bases from V and 2 from J; bases not matched to a gene: 10. The CDR3 sequence is 17 residues long. Germline CDR1 reads MGHRA; CDR2 reads YSYEKL. The CDR3 reads CASSPWDSGRATYEQYF. The CDR3 DNA sequence: TGCGCCAGCAGCCCATGGGATAGCGGGAGGGCCACCTACGAGCAGTACTTC.

The rearrangement uses TRBV27 and TRBJ2-7; no clear D gene. CDR1 MNHEY and CDR2 SMNVEV come from the germline V gene (reference sequence). V was clipped by 2 bases and J by 3 bases, with 14 bases between them. The CDR3 is made up of 15 amino acids. The CDR3 DNA reads as TGTGCCAGCAGTTTAGGGTCATCAGGTAGCTACGAGCAGTACTTC. It codes for CASSLGSSGSYEQYF.

V gene TRBV7-9 combines with J gene TRBJ2-3, with D perhaps matching TRBD2 (6 bases). The V gene lost 6 bases and the J gene lost 4 bases, with 17 bases spanning the gap. Germline V CDR1 and CDR2: SEHNR, FQNEAQ (reference sequence). The CDR3 length is 15 residues. This chain's CDR3 is CASSYGSSRADTQYF. CDR3 sequence (DNA): TGTGCCAGCAGTTACGGGAGCTCGAGGGCAGATACGCAGTATTTT.

The gene calls are TRBV10-2 and TRBJ2-2; 8 bases are shared with TRBD2. Trimming took 4 bases from V and 5 from J; bases not matched to a gene: 9. Germline V lookup: CDR1 WSHSY, CDR2 SAAADI. The CDR3 extends over 16 amino acids. DNA for the CDR3: TGCGCCAGCAGTGTAGACGCGGGAGGTAGGACCGGGGAGCTGTTTTTT. It codes for CASSVDAGGRTGELFF.

The chain recombines TRBV7-3 with TRBJ2-7; possibly TRBD1 for D (6 bases). The V gene lost 8 bases and the J gene lost 0 bases, with 11 bases spanning the gap. Germline CDR1 reads SGHTA; CDR2 reads FQGTGA. The CDR3 spans 13 residues. CDR3 sequence (DNA): TGTGCCAGCTCCCCAGGGGTCTCCTACGAGCAGTACTTC. Protein: CASSPGVSYEQYF.

J is TRBJ2-5 and V is TRBV18; D is possibly TRBD2 (5 bases). Deletions cut 2 bases from V and 3 bases from J, with 13 bases between. The germline V gene encodes CDR1 KGHSH and CDR2 LQKENI. This CDR3 has 15 residues. CDR3 sequence (DNA): TGTGCCAGCTCACCATTAACAGTGAGGGAAGAGACCCAGTACTTC. It encodes CASSPLTVREETQYF. Supplemented by reference TRBV18 and TRBJ2-5, the full variable domain reads NAGVMQNPRHLVRRRGQEARLRCSPMKGHSHVYWYRQLPEEGLKFMVYLQKENIIDESGMPKERFSAEFPKEGPSILRIQQVVRGDSAAYFCASSPLTVREETQYFGPGTRLLVL.

The V call is TRBV4-1, the J call TRBJ1-5; D is undetermined. Per the germline V gene, CDR1 is MGHRA and CDR2 is YSYEKL. Trimming stripped 1 base from V and 1 base from J, with 8 bases between. This CDR3 is 15 amino acids long. CDR3 sequence reads: CASSQVGTSNQPQHF. The CDR3 coding sequence is TGCGCCAGCAGCCAAGTAGGAACGAGCAATCAGCCCCAGCATTTT.

J is TRBJ2-7 and V is TRBV27; TRBD1 matches at 9 bases. With 6 bases clipped from V and 2 bases from J, the junction kept 11 bases outside the gene matches. Germline V gene sequence: CDR1 MNHEY, CDR2 SMNVEV (reference sequence). CDR3 length: 16 amino acids. CDR3 sequence (DNA): TGTGCCAGCAGCCCCTACGGGGGACAGGGAACCTACGAGCAGTACTTC. This gives the protein CASSPYGGQGTYEQYF.

The gene calls are TRBV12-5 and TRBJ2-7; 9 nucleotides agree with TRBD1. Germline CDR1 is LGHNT and CDR2 is FRNRAP. The CDR3 sequence is 12 residues long. V dropped 7 bases and J dropped 6; count of bases not matched to a gene: 4. CDR3 nucleotides: TGTGCTAGTGCCTGGGACAGGGTCGAGCAGTACTTC. It is translated as CASAWDRVEQYF. Combining the CDR3 with reference TRBV12-5 and TRBJ2-7 gives the whole variable domain DARVTQTPRHKVTEMGQEVTMRCQPILGHNTVFWYRQTMMQGLELLAYFRNRAPLDDSGMPKDRFSAEMPDATLATLKIQPSEPRDSAVYFCASAWDRVEQYFGPGTRLTVT.

The rearrangement joins TRBV30 to TRBJ2-3; perhaps TRBD1 as D (6 bases). This CDR3 is 17 amino acids long. V dropped 1 base and J dropped 2 bases, with 19 bases sitting between them. The V gene's germline CDR1 is GTSNPN and CDR2 SVGIG (reference sequence). The CDR3 nucleotides are TGTGCCTGGAGTGGTAAGGCAATGGGGGCGATCACAGATACGCAGTATTTT. It codes for CAWSGKAMGAITDTQYF.